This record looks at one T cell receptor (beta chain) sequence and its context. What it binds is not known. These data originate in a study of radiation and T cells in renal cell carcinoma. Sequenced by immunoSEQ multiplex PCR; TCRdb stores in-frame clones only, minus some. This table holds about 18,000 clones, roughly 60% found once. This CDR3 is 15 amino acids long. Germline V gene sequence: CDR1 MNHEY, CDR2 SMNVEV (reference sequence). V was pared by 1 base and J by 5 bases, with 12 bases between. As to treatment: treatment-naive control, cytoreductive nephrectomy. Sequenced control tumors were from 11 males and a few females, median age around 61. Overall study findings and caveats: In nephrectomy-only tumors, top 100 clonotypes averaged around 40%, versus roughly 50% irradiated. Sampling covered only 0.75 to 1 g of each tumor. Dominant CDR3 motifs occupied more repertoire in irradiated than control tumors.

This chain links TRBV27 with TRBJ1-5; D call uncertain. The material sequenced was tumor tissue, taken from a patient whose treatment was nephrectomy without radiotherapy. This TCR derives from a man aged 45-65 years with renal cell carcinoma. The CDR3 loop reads CASSLYPSKDQPQHF. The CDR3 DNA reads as TGTGCCAGCAGTTTATACCCCTCGAAGGATCAGCCCCAGCATTTT.